One and the same sample provided the 30 T cell receptor beta chains below, sequenced in a study of cytomegalovirus exposure and HLA in healthy donors. The PCR made use of 60 Vbeta and 13 Jbeta primers. Repertoires were generated with immunoSEQ multiplex PCR, while TCRdb's copy carries only in-frame clones and drops some. The sample gives 50,000 to 70,000 clones, around 80% of which show up once; nearly 4% is in the top ten. Sequenced material: PBMCs. Source of these receptors: a woman between 40 and 55 years old in good health and CMV-seronegative.

The chain has TRBV5-1 and TRBJ2-3; 8 nucleotides line up with TRBD2. The CDR3 is made up of 16 amino acids. Unmatched junction bases numbered 4, after V lost 0 bases and J lost 1 base. The V gene's germline CDR1 is SGHRS and CDR2 YFSETQ. The CDR3 sequence: CASSLEVAGRTDTQYF. The CDR3 region has the DNA TGCGCCAGCAGCTTGGAGGTAGCGGGGCGCACAGATACGCAGTATTTT.

This clone was seen once. The CDR3 is CASSVGSSGSYEQYF. The DNA for the CDR3 is TGTGCCAGCAGCGTAGGCTCTAGCGGGTCCTACGAGCAGTACTTC. The chain uses TRBV9 and TRBJ2-7, with TRBD2 matching over 8 bases. This CDR3 comprises 15 residues. Germline lookup yields CDR1 SGDLS and CDR2 YYNGEE. The V segment lost 0 bases and the J segment 1 base; nucleotides outside the gene matches: 3.

This clone was detected only a few times. CDR3 loop: CASRPTGEGIGGYTF. The CDR3 bases are TGTGCCAGCCGACCGACAGGGGAGGGTATTGGTGGCTACACCTTC. This sequence joins TRBV6-6 and TRBJ1-2; 8 bases are a match to TRBD1. V gave up 8 bases and J gave up 7 bases; unmatched junction bases: 15. The CDR3 consists of 15 residues. The germline V gene has CDR1 MNHNY and CDR2 SVGAGI (reference sequence).

J is TRBJ2-5 and V is TRBV5-4; TRBD1 might be the D (6 bases). CDR3 size: 15 residues. V gave up 4 bases and J gave up 3 bases, with 16 bases separating them. Looked up from germline, CDR1 is SGHNT and CDR2 is YYREEE (reference sequence). CDR3 region: CASSQIDRSKETQYF. The CDR3 bases are TGTGCCAGCAGCCAAATAGACAGGAGTAAAGAGACCCAGTACTTC.

The chain has TRBV2 and TRBJ2-7, with TRBD1 matching over 8 bases. The trim removed 8 bases at V and 2 bases at J, leaving 8 bases unmatched. Germline CDR1 and CDR2: SNHLY and FYNNEI. CDR3 length: 14 amino acids. CDR3 coding DNA: TGTGCCAGCCAGCTAGGGACAGGAGCCTACGAGCAGTACTTC. This codes for CASQLGTGAYEQYF.

The chain's CDR3 is CASEGLAGGTGELFF. Here the CDR3 DNA reads TGTGCCAGCGAAGGACTAGCGGGAGGCACCGGGGAGCTGTTTTTT. The chain carries TRBV28 and TRBJ2-2; 14 bases are a match to TRBD2. CDR3 length: 15 residues. Looked up from germline, CDR1 is MDHEN and CDR2 is SYDVKM. V shed 8 bases and J 4 bases; nucleotides not matched to a gene: 3.

The chain uses TRBV5-1 and TRBJ2-3, with 10 nucleotides matching TRBD2. The CDR3 runs 14 residues. The germline V gene encodes CDR1 SGHRS and CDR2 YFSETQ. The V and J ends lost 8 bases and 0 bases, in that order; junction bases with no gene match: 3. The CDR3 loop reads CASKTSGSTDTQYF. The CDR3 DNA reads as TGCGCCAGTAAGACTAGCGGGAGCACAGATACGCAGTATTTT.

The rearrangement links TRBV4-1 to TRBJ1-5; D remains ambiguous. Trimming cost V 0 bases and J 0 bases, with 9 bases left between them. Germline values: CDR1 MGHRA, CDR2 YSYEKL. CDR3 size: 16 residues. Here the CDR3 reads CASSQDRGLSNQPQHF. In DNA, the CDR3 is TGCGCCAGCAGCCAAGATCGAGGGCTTAGCAATCAGCCCCAGCATTTT.

The V call is TRBV5-6, the J call TRBJ2-5; 8 bases map to TRBD2. In germline, CDR1 is SGHDT, CDR2 YYEEEE. V was pared by 0 bases and J by 4 bases, with 8 bases of the junction left unmatched. The CDR3 sequence is 16 residues long. The CDR3 DNA reads as TGTGCCAGCAGCTTGGGTTTATCAGCGGGAGTAGAGACCCAGTACTTC. Translated, it gives CASSLGLSAGVETQYF.

The chain has TRBV6-1 and TRBJ1-5, with 7 nucleotides matching TRBD1. The J segment lost 0 bases and the V segment lost 6 bases, leaving 5 bases of the junction unmatched. Looked up from germline, CDR1 is MNHNS and CDR2 is SASEGT. The CDR3 runs to 15 residues. In nucleotides, the CDR3 is TGTGCCAGCAGGGGGGACAGCTATAGCAATCAGCCCCAGCATTTT. It is translated as CASRGDSYSNQPQHF.

This chain joins TRBV30 and TRBJ2-7; no firm D call. CDR1 is GTSNPN and CDR2 is SVGIG in the germline V gene (reference sequence). The CDR3 contains 11 residues. V lost 3 bases to trimming and J lost 4 bases, with 7 bases between them. The CDR3 protein is CAWSWSYEQYF. CDR3 DNA: TGTGCCTGGAGCTGGAGTTACGAGCAGTACTTC.

In DNA form, the CDR3 reads TGCGCCAGCAGCTTGGCCCCGACAGGTCGACCAACTAATGAAAAACTGTTTTTT. As protein: CASSLAPTGRPTNEKLFF. The V gene is TRBV5-1, the J gene TRBJ1-4; the D gene is possibly TRBD1 (6 bases). V was cut by 0 bases and J by 0 bases, with 15 bases left in between. The CDR3 sequence is 18 residues long. Germline V lookup: CDR1 SGHRS, CDR2 YFSETQ.

The V gene is TRBV19, the J gene TRBJ2-1, with a weak D call TRBD1 (6 bases). Looked up from germline, CDR1 is LNHDA and CDR2 is SQIVND (reference sequence). The CDR3 is 13 residues long. Trimming stripped 0 bases from V and 9 bases from J, with 9 bases between. The chain's CDR3 is CASSIEGAGEQFF. The CDR3 bases are TGTGCCAGTAGTATAGAGGGGGCGGGTGAGCAGTTCTTC.

This chain joins TRBV6-1 and TRBJ1-2; 9 nucleotides agree with TRBD1. The CDR3 loop spans 15 amino acids. Germline CDR1 reads MNHNS; CDR2 reads SASEGT. The ends lost 0 bases at V and 10 bases at J; junction bases unmatched: 9. The DNA for the CDR3 is TGTGCCAGCAGTGAAGCGCGGGGACAGGGACTAGACTACACCTTC. Its translation: CASSEARGQGLDYTF.

In this sample, this clone turned up once. At one of its ends the junction is not consistent with the germline gene, which may arise from a read error. The rearrangement uses TRBV7-7 and TRBJ2-2, with unresolved D. The CDR3 sequence is 16 residues long. Germline V gene lookup returns CDR1 SSHAT and CDR2 FNYEAQ (reference sequence). The CDR3 loop is CASSQTPQRNTGELFF. CDR3 nucleotide sequence: TGTGCTAGCAGCCAGACCCCACAGAGAAACACCGGGGAGCTGTTTTTT.

V is TRBV27 and J is TRBJ2-5; no definite D call. This CDR3 contains 16 residues. Germline CDR1 is MNHEY and CDR2 is SMNVEV (reference sequence). The V end lost 2 bases, the J end lost 1 base, and 14 bases lay between the germline ends. The CDR3 sequence is CASSLGFPRVQETQYF. The CDR3 DNA is TGTGCCAGCAGTTTAGGGTTCCCCCGGGTCCAAGAGACCCAGTACTTC.

This chain connects TRBV6-1 to TRBJ2-2, with 10 nucleotides matching TRBD2. V gave up 1 base and J gave up 3 bases; unmatched junction bases: 5. The CDR3 length is 17 residues. From germline, CDR1 is MNHNS and CDR2 SASEGT. As DNA, the CDR3 is TGTGCCAGCAGTGAAGGATTAGCGGGAGGCTACACCGGGGAGCTGTTTTTT. It specifies CASSEGLAGGYTGELFF.

The chain recombines TRBV20-1 with TRBJ1-2; D might be TRBD1 (6 bases). Germline CDR1 and CDR2: DFQATT and SNEGSKA (reference sequence). CDR3 length equals 11 residues. V lost 6 bases to trimming and J lost 8 bases, with 13 bases between them. CDR3 protein: CSARGAGGYTF. In DNA form, the CDR3 reads TGCAGTGCCCGGGGGGCGGGGGGCTACACCTTC.

This chain's CDR3 is CASSQGTSGYTGELFF. The CDR3 DNA is TGTGCCAGCAGCCAAGGGACTAGCGGATACACCGGGGAGCTGTTTTTT. The chain is built from TRBV14 and TRBJ2-2; 10 nucleotides agree with TRBD2. Germline V lookup: CDR1 SGHDN, CDR2 FVKESK. The CDR3 consists of 16 residues. J gave up 3 bases and V 1 base, and 2 bases lay outside the gene matches.

This chain links TRBV19 with TRBJ2-1; 7 bases are shared with TRBD2. The CDR3 contains 16 residues. V lost 7 bases, J lost 0 bases, and 9 bases stayed unmatched. Germline CDR1 and CDR2: LNHDA and SQIVND (reference sequence). CDR3 coding DNA: TGTGCCAGTATGAGTGGGGAGGGTCGCTCCTACAATGAGCAGTTCTTC. Its translation: CASMSGEGRSYNEQFF.

The rearrangement joins TRBV15 to TRBJ2-7; 9 bases map to TRBD1. V dropped 2 bases and J dropped 1; count of bases not matched to a gene: 9. Germline CDR1 reads LNHNV; CDR2 reads YYDKDF (reference sequence). There are 17 residues in the CDR3. The CDR3 coding sequence is TGTGCCACCAGCAGAAATACAGGGGGCGGAAGGTCCTACGAGCAGTACTTC. As protein: CATSRNTGGGRSYEQYF.

The chain uses TRBV28 and TRBJ2-1; 12 nucleotides match TRBD2. CDR3 size: 15 residues. From germline, CDR1 is MDHEN and CDR2 SYDVKM. J gave up 7 bases and V 6 bases, and 7 bases lay outside the gene matches. CDR3: CASSRLAGGDNEQFF. The CDR3 DNA follows: TGTGCCAGCAGCCGCCTAGCGGGAGGGGATAATGAGCAGTTCTTC.

This chain uses TRBV6-5 with TRBJ2-3; perhaps TRBD1 as D (5 bases). V lost 1 base to trimming and J lost 2 bases, with 10 bases between them. Germline V gene data show CDR1 as MNHEY and CDR2 as SVGAGI. The CDR3 totals 15 residues. CDR3 DNA sequence: TGTGCCAGCAGTTACTGGCCCAGGGACACAGATACGCAGTATTTT. Its translation is CASSYWPRDTDTQYF.

V is TRBV7-8 and J is TRBJ2-1, with TRBD1 matching over 7 bases. Germline V gene data show CDR1 as SGHVS and CDR2 as FQNEAQ. With V trimmed by 5 bases and J by 6 bases, 7 bases remained unmatched. This CDR3 contains 14 residues. The CDR3 sequence: CASSVLTGTNEQFF. The CDR3 DNA follows: TGTGCCAGCAGCGTCCTGACAGGGACCAATGAGCAGTTCTTC.

V gene TRBV5-1 combines with J gene TRBJ2-5; tentatively, D is TRBD2 (7 bases). Trimming took off 3 bases at V and 5 bases at J, with 20 bases between the two ends. CDR1 and CDR2 from the germline V gene are SGHRS and YFSETQ. This CDR3 is built from 16 residues. In DNA form, the CDR3 reads TGCGCCAGCAGCTCCTACAATGACGGGGGGCGGGAGACCCAGTACTTC. It encodes CASSSYNDGGRETQYF.

This clone was counted once. This chain connects TRBV18 to TRBJ2-7, with 7 bases that match TRBD2. Germline V gene lookup returns CDR1 KGHSH and CDR2 LQKENI. This CDR3 comprises 14 residues. V dropped 4 bases and J dropped 2; count of bases not matched to a gene: 5. The CDR3 nucleotides are TGTGCCAGCTCACTAACTAGCGAGGCCTACGAGCAGTACTTC. Amino acid sequence: CASSLTSEAYEQYF. The whole variable domain, remainder taken from reference TRBV18 and TRBJ2-7, is NAGVMQNPRHLVRRRGQEARLRCSPMKGHSHVYWYRQLPEEGLKFMVYLQKENIIDESGMPKERFSAEFPKEGPSILRIQQVVRGDSAAYFCASSLTSEAYEQYFGPGTRLTVT.

This sequence joins TRBV27 and TRBJ2-2; 11 bases match TRBD2. The junction had 10 bases not matched to a gene; V was cut back by 6 bases and J by 4 bases. CDR3 size: 17 residues. Germline V CDR1 and CDR2: MNHEY, SMNVEV (reference sequence). DNA of the CDR3: TGTGCCAGCAGGCCAGGGACTAGCGGTTACCTCACCGGGGAGCTGTTTTTT. Translated, it gives CASRPGTSGYLTGELFF.

The chain links TRBV13 to TRBJ2-1; the match to TRBD2 covers 9 bases. Trimming took 2 bases from V and 2 from J; bases not matched to a gene: 4. Germline V gene lookup returns CDR1 PRHDT and CDR2 FYEKMQ (reference sequence). The CDR3 is 16 amino acids. CDR3 sequence reads: CASSLPLAGAYNEQFF. CDR3 nucleotide sequence: TGTGCCAGCAGCTTACCCTTAGCGGGGGCCTACAATGAGCAGTTCTTC.

The chain carries TRBV9 and TRBJ2-1; 10 bases match TRBD2. CDR1 SGDLS and CDR2 YYNGEE come from the germline V gene. The CDR3 is 16 residues long. The trim removed 0 bases at V and 4 bases at J, leaving 4 bases unmatched. CDR3 sequence: CASSVGGLAAYNEQFF. The DNA for the CDR3 is TGTGCCAGCAGCGTAGGCGGACTAGCGGCTTACAATGAGCAGTTCTTC.

The sample holds a few counts of this clone. The chain is built from TRBV5-4 and TRBJ2-2; TRBD2 agrees at 12 bases. The junction had 6 bases not matched to a gene; V was cut back by 0 bases and J by 6 bases. Looked up from germline, CDR1 is SGHNT and CDR2 is YYREEE (reference sequence). The CDR3 runs 17 residues. The CDR3 loop is CASSLASGRAESGELFF. The DNA for the CDR3 is TGTGCCAGCAGCTTGGCTAGCGGGAGGGCCGAATCCGGGGAGCTGTTTTTT.